This TCR beta chain emerged from a study of T-cell memory formation after mild COVID-19. Study context: Largely donor-specific sequence clusters came from a couple of donors.

Via MiXCR, TCRdb re-called the 5' RACE reads, giving one row per CDR3 protein. The table has roughly 510,000 distinct CDR3 sequences, 15% to 20% seen once. CDR1 is KGHDR, CDR2 SFDVKD, per germline. Trimming cost V 4 bases and J 3 bases, with 8 bases left between them. The CDR3 runs 13 residues. This clonotype was seen more than once but under ten times. Its target is not known. General study findings and limits: Some clones that responded were present in memory (sampled pre-infection), which suggests cross-reactive memory joined.

Sequencing used PBMCs or a T cell subset sorted from them (not recorded which). The chain employs TRBV24-1 and TRBJ2-5; no clear D gene. This clonotype was sampled from an adult woman who had mild COVID-19 (a few samples of this study predate the infection). Cell type and time point are not known. The CDR3 reads CATSDGSKETQYF. The CDR3 DNA reads as TGTGCCACCAGTGACGGAAGCAAAGAGACCCAGTACTTC.